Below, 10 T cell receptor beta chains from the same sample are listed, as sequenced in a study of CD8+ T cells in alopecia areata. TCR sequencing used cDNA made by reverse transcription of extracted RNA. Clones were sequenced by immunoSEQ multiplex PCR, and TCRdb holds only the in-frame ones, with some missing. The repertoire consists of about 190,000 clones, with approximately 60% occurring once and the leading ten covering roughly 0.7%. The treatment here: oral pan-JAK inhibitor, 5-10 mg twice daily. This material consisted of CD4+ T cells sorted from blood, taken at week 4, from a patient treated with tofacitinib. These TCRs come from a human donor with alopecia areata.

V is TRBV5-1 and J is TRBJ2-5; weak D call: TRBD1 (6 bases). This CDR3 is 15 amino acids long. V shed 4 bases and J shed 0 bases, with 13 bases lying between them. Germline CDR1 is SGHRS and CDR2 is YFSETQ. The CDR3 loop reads CASSPQGTYQETQYF. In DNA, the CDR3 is TGCGCCAGCAGCCCGCAGGGGACCTACCAAGAGACCCAGTACTTC.

CDR3 loop: CASSLWTGGATEAFF. The CDR3 DNA follows: TGTGCCAGCAGCCTCTGGACAGGGGGGGCCACTGAAGCTTTCTTT. The chain couples TRBV7-6 to TRBJ1-1; TRBD1 matches 10 bases. Germline CDR1 reads SGHVS; CDR2 reads FNYEAQ. Unmatched junction bases numbered 7, after V lost 5 bases and J lost 4 bases. The CDR3 runs 15 residues.

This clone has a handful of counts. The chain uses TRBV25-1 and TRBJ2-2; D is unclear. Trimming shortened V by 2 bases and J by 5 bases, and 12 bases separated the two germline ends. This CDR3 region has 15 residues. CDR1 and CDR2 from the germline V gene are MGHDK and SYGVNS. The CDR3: CASSETISRTGELFF. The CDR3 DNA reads TGTGCCAGCAGTGAAACGATTTCGAGGACCGGGGAGCTGTTTTTT.

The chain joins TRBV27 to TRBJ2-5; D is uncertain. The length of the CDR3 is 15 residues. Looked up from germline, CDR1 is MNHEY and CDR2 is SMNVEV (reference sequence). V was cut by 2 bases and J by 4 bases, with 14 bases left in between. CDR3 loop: CASSLRAGQLETQYF. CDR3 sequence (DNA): TGTGCCAGCAGTTTACGGGCCGGCCAATTAGAGACCCAGTACTTC.

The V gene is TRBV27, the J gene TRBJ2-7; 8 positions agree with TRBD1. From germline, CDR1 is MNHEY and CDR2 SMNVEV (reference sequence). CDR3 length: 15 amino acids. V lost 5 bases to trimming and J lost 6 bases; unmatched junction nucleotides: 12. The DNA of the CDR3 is TGTGCCAGCAGTCCCTTCGACAGGGGAGGTGGCGAGCAGTACTTC. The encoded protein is CASSPFDRGGGEQYF.

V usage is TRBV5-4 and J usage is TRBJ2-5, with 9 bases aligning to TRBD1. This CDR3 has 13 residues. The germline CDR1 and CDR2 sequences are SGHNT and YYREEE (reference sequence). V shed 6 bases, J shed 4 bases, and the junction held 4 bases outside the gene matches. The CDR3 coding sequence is TGTGCCAGCATGCTACAGGGGGCAGAGACCCAGTACTTC. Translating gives CASMLQGAETQYF. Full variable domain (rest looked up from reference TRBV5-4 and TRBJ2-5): ETGVTQSPTHLIKTRGQQVTLRCSSQSGHNTVSWYQQALGQGPQFIFQYYREEENGRGNFPPRFSGLQFPNYSSELNVNALELDDSALYLCASMLQGAETQYFGPGTRLLVL.

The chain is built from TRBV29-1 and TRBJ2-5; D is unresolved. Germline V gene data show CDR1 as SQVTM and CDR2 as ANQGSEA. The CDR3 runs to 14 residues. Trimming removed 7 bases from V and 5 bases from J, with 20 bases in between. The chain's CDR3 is CSAQRGLGQETQYF. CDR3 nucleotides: TGCAGCGCCCAGAGAGGCTTGGGCCAGGAGACCCAGTACTTC.

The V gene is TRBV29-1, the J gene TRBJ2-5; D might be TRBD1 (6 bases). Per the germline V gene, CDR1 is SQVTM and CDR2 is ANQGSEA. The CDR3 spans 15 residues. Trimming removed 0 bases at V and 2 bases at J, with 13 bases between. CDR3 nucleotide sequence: TGCAGCGTTGAAGATTTCGGGACACCTCAAGAGACCCAGTACTTC. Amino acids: CSVEDFGTPQETQYF.

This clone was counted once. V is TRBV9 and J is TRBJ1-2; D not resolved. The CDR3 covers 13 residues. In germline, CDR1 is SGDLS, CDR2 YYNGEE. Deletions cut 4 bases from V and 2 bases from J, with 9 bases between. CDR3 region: CASSHDGNYGYTF. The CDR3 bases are TGTGCCAGCAGCCACGACGGGAACTATGGCTACACCTTC.

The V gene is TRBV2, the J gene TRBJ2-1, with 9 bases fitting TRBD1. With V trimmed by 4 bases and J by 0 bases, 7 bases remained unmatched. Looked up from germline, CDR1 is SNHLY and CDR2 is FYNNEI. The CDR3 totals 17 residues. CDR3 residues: CASSGDRVFNSYNEQFF. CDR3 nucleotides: TGTGCCAGCAGTGGGGACAGGGTGTTTAACTCCTACAATGAGCAGTTCTTC.